This T cell receptor (beta chain) was profiled in a study of blood T cell repertoires in COVID-19. Across the whole study: From the United States, Italy and Spain came samples of acute and convalescent COVID-19.

V was pared by 5 bases and J by 7 bases, with 9 bases of the junction left unmatched. The CDR3 spans 17 residues. The germline gives CDR1 SGHTA, CDR2 FQGNSA. The assay was immunoSEQ multiplex PCR, and TCRdb's table has in-frame clones only and misses some. The sample includes over 60,000 clones, approximately 80% of them seen just once. Sequenced material: peripheral blood. The chain joins TRBV7-2 to TRBJ2-1; TRBD2 matches at 15 bases. The clonotype was recovered from a human donor in a cohort sampled during active COVID-19. The CDR3 DNA reads as TGTGCCAGCAGCCCTGGACTAGCGGGGGGGACATATAATGAGCAGTTCTTC. Protein: CASSPGLAGGTYNEQFF. Full variable domain (missing parts from reference TRBV7-2 and TRBJ2-1): GAGVSQSPSNKVTEKGKDVELRCDPISGHTALYWYRQSLGQGLEFLIYFQGNSAPDKSGLPSDRFSAERTGGSVSTLTIQRTQQEDSAVYLCASSPGLAGGTYNEQFFGPGTRLTVL.